This T cell receptor (beta chain) is drawn from a study of CD8 T cells in ankylosing spondylitis (dated by TCRdb to about 2017). Study-level background: The study profiled T cell receptor beta repertoires in healthy donors and ankylosing spondylitis patients to find disease-linked TCR variants. Peripheral blood was sampled, and synovial fluid was also collected from ankylosing spondylitis patients. The whole study cohort included under 140 healthy donors and under 30 ankylosing spondylitis patients.

The CDR3 numbers 13 residues from cysteine through phenylalanine. Here the CDR3 DNA is all that survives: 39 bases in frame from base 1. CDR1 and CDR2 are read off the germline V gene (reference sequence) as DFQATT and SNEGSKA. Trimming leaves V shorter by 5 bases and J shorter by 4 bases, with the junction holding 5 bases beyond the gene matches. Sequencing instrument: Illumina HiSeq 2500. TCR beta libraries were prepared by quantitative 5'-RACE with molecular barcodes. Per the original workflow: A new computational method, built on a probabilistic model of VDJ rearrangement, was used to identify disease-linked TCR variants. In TCRdb, the public reads were trimmed at Q25 with fastp and aligned with MiXCR, with productive beta chains retained. Under each unique CDR3 protein, matching rows form one entry showing the most common genes and DNA. The authors' filters were not applied to this entry. In all, the sample holds 300,000 to 350,000 distinct CDR3 sequences, and roughly 20% of those were seen once. The ten largest clones represent about 3.5% of the sample.

Details on this clonotype: The antigen this receptor binds is unknown. It has no much larger one-base neighbor in the sample; base qualities were not kept.

Study-wide conclusions, independent of this receptor: A TCR beta motif of seven or eight highly homologous amino acid variants appeared characteristic of blood from ankylosing spondylitis patients. Some motif variants were previously reported in synovial fluid and blood of reactive arthritis patients, suggesting common disease-initiation mechanisms. The disease-linked clones had a CD8+ phenotype and were found at relatively low frequencies in peripheral blood. The disease-linked clones were reported as significantly enriched in matched synovial fluid samples from ankylosing spondylitis patients.

Input material: blood, either unsorted or a sorted T cell fraction (not recorded which). This TCR derives from a female donor with ankylosing spondylitis or in good health (not recorded which). The sequence is built from TRBV20-1 and TRBJ2-5, with 9 central nucleotides matching TRBD1. CDR3 protein: CSAADRGPETQYF. The DNA reads TGCAGTGCTGCGGACAGGGGCCCAGAGACCCAGTACTTC.